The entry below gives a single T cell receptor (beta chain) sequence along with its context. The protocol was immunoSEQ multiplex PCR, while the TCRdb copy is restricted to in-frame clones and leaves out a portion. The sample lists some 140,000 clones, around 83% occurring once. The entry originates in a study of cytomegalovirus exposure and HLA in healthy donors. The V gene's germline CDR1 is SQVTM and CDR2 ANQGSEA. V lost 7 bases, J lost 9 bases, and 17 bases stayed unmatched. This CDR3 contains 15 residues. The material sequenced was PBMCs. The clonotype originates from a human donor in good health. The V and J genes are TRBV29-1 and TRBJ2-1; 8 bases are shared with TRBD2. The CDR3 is CSAHSRAREEVEQFF. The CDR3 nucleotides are TGCAGCGCACACTCTAGGGCGCGGGAGGAGGTTGAGCAGTTCTTC.